This entry is about one T cell receptor beta chain. Its antigen remains undetermined. Base-call qualities are not available, and no considerably larger clone is one nucleotide away. The 39 donors, aged about 6 to 95 years, were systemically healthy Caucasian individuals from Russia. Each donor gave 8 to 10 milliliters of peripheral blood, drawn into EDTA-treated Vacutainer tubes. Ficoll-Paque density-gradient centrifugation was used to isolate PBMCs, with at least 6 million obtained per sample. Total RNA, at least 5 micrograms per sample, was extracted from PBMCs with Trizol reagent. The percentages of naive CD45RAhigh/CD27high T cells were determined by flow cytometry on a PBMC aliquot from every donor. The source of the sample is a study of blood T cells in healthy people across ages (dated by TCRdb to 2014 to 2015). Notes on the research overall: In model experiments, template switching captured about one uniquely barcoded TCR beta cDNA molecule for every two T cells. The donors were divided into four age groups: young (average roughly 17 years), middle-aged (approximately 39), aged (roughly 60) and long-lived (around 80). Age-related changes in TCR beta repertoire diversity were measured in the study by deep sequencing normalized with unique cDNA molecular identifiers. Using the same blood draw, the study looked at two additional independent replicas of 1 million unique cDNA reads for two donors, one aged 18 to 30 and the other aged 80 or older.

The library was produced with 5' RACE. TCRdb records Illumina HiSeq 2500 as the sequencer. A second PCR of about 6 to 12 cycles was run with a J-beta primer mix and a sample-barcoded 5' primer. Each TCR beta cDNA molecule received a unique molecular identifier from a template-switch 5' adaptor carrying 12 random nucleotides. Each sample yielded at least 2.5 million CDR3-containing paired-end reads. The Mint cDNA synthesis kit, primed by a TRBC-specific oligonucleotide, was used to synthesize first-strand cDNA from all RNA. All cDNA was treated with uracil-DNA glycosylase and then went through a first 18-cycle PCR with the universal primers M1SS and BC2_uni_R. The paper's processing steps were these. For normalization, 1 million high-quality reads were randomly selected from each sample, with every read carrying a distinct molecular identifier. Instead of being binned into consensus sequences, reads with shared molecular identifiers were discarded. MiTCR, set to a Q25 quality threshold and the strictest error-elimination algorithm, was used for CDR3 identification, clonotype clustering and error correction. Lower-bound total TCR beta diversity was estimated with a nonparametric unseen species model using Euler transformation. In TCRdb, the public reads were trimmed at Q25 with fastp and aligned with MiXCR, with productive beta chains retained. Every entry covers one CDR3 protein and lists the most common genes and DNA from its rows. The V and J calls come from TCRdb's annotation, not from the publication. This sample holds 1 million or so distinct CDR3 sequences; 20% to 25% were observed only once. The biggest ten clones account for approximately 0.71% of the sample.

Overall results and qualifications from the work: The long-lived group showed more naive CD4+ T cells, fewer expanded clones and increased TCR diversity than the aged group, suggesting age selection. Estimates of total diversity from one million sequenced T cells were regarded as lower bounds and underestimates. As age increased, observed TCR beta diversity per million T cells dropped in a roughly linear way, and a significant reduction was already evident by age around 41. Conclusive comparison of naive and antigen-experienced compartments was prevented by the profiling of bulk unsorted PBMCs. Because donor CMV infection status was unknown, age-related changes in expanded clonotypes were potentially confounded. Observed TCR beta diversity correlated strongly with the percentage of naive T cells measured by flow cytometry.

The trim is 2 bases for V and 3 bases for J, with a gap of 19 bases between the germline ends. CDR1 and CDR2, looked up from the germline V gene, are MGHRA and YSYEKL. Including the terminal cysteine and phenylalanine, the CDR3 comprises 18 residues. This entry keeps only the CDR3 DNA: 54 bases, framed from base 1. These same records also appear under a second study, on T cells of mothers and their children. In that second paper, the authors write: The donors were nine systemically healthy Caucasian individuals, made up of three mothers and their six children. cDNA synthesis used all of the extracted RNA, with 1.5 ug of RNA in each 15 ul reaction. Sample barcodes and 2-4 random nucleotides were added via the M1S primer in the second PCR. Over 8.5 million TCR beta CDR3 reads were obtained for each mother, and 3 million to 3.5 million reads were obtained for each child. TCR recombination output is similarly shaped by thymic selection in related and unrelated pairs, with a minor effect exerted by inherited differences. Normalized repertoire overlap was always found to be slightly, but never significantly, higher in related mother-child pairs than in unrelated mother-child pairs. Persistent microchimeric T cell clones were not detected, at a sensitivity of about 99 clones per million clonotypes. The study used deep NGS to compare TCR beta repertoires of mothers and children, seeking features distinguishing related mother-child pairs from unrelated individuals. The mean age was around 40 +/- 4 years for the mothers and roughly 11 +/- 4 years for the children. After adapters were ligated using NEBNext reagents, the libraries underwent 100+100 nt paired-end sequencing on an Illumina HiSeq 2000. To prevent cross-contamination, the mother and child libraries were prepared a month apart and were sequenced in separate runs. Between roughly 500,000 and 2,100,000 distinct TCR beta clonotypes were identified per donor. Naive TCR beta clonotypes were estimated from low-frequency clonotypes matched to each donor's FACS-determined naive share, without sorting.

This clonotype originated in a girl aged 2 to 10 in good health. Sequencing was carried out using blood. This sequence uses TRBV4-1 and TRBJ1-4; there is no confident call for the D gene. This receptor has the CDR3 CASSQLKGFSLANEKLFF. The DNA is TGCGCCAGCAGCCAATTAAAGGGATTCAGTCTTGCTAATGAAAAACTGTTTTTT.